These T cell receptor beta chains were read from a single sample in a study of shared T cell receptors in the human thymus. Using immunoSEQ multiplex PCR, the repertoire was profiled, and TCRdb retains in-frame clones only, with some absent. The sample records around 730,000 clones, around 85% being singletons. These data also formed part of another study, on human thymus T cells.

The specimen was thymocytes. The receptors shown here come from a girl less than two years old with a congenital heart defect. Each CDR3 is given with its conserved first and last residue. Fields, in order: V gene, D gene, clone size, J gene, CDR3 DNA, CDR3 protein. D genes are given only for firm matches. Not all rows give a size; the values are once, few, many and, for expanded clones, a class.

>TRBV25-1|NA|NA|TRBJ1-5
TGTGCCAGCAGTGACCAACAGTTCAATCAGCCCCAGCATTTT
CASSDQQFNQPQHF
>TRBV4-1|TRBD1|few|TRBJ1-1
TGCGCCAGCAGTTTCCCCGGGACAGGGGTATTCGGCACTGAAGCTTTCTTT
CASSFPGTGVFGTEAFF
>TRBV27|NA|NA|TRBJ1-2
TGTGCCAGCAGTTTACTTCTTCGGGGGGCCTTTCCCTATGGCTACACCTTC
CASSLLLRGAFPYGYTF
>TRBV4-3|NA|once|TRBJ1-2
TGCGCCAGCAGCCAAGAGGGGCTGGCATCGAGTGAGGCACCCGCCCGAATTAGCGGCTACACCTTC
CASSQEGLASSEAPARISGYTF
>TRBV18|TRBD2|few|TRBJ2-3
TGTGCCAGCTCATCGCGGGCGGGGGGGACGGATACGCAGTATTTT
CASSSRAGGTDTQYF
>TRBV2|TRBD1|NA|TRBJ1-1
TGTGCCAGCAATCCGGACAGGGTCCCCGTGAACACTGAAGCTTTCTTT
CASNPDRVPVNTEAFF
>TRBV5-1|NA|NA|TRBJ2-7
TGCGCCAGCACCCATGCGGGGATCCATAAGGGGCTCTACGAGCAGTACTTC
CASTHAGIHKGLYEQYF
>TRBV7-9|TRBD1|once|TRBJ1-2
TGTGCCAGCAGCTTAGCGGAGGTCGGACAGGGGAACTATGGCTACACCTTC
CASSLAEVGQGNYGYTF
>TRBV19|TRBD1|NA|TRBJ2-3
TGTGCCAGTACCTATGGTGGACAGGGTATCGAAGATACGCAGTATTTT
CASTYGGQGIEDTQYF
>TRBV12-5|NA|NA|TRBJ1-1
TGTGCTAGACCCCCCTCGGCAGGGCTGAACACTGAAGCTTTCTTT
CARPPSAGLNTEAFF
>TRBV27|NA|NA|TRBJ1-1
TGTGCCAGCAGTTTACTGGGAGGGGCGAACACTGAAGCTTTCTTT
CASSLLGGANTEAFF
>TRBV19|TRBD2|NA|TRBJ2-7
TGTGCCAGTAGTATACCGCGGGGGTCACCCTACGAGCAGTACTTC
CASSIPRGSPYEQYF
>TRBV27|NA|NA|TRBJ2-4
TGTGCCAGCAGTTTGGGAGGGGGGGCCAACATTCAGTACTTC
CASSLGGGANIQYF
>TRBV4-1|TRBD1|NA|TRBJ1-5
TGCGCCAGCAGCCCCCATCAACAGGGGGTCCCTCCAGATCAGCCCCAGCATTTT
CASSPHQQGVPPDQPQHF
>TRBV28|TRBD1|NA|TRBJ2-7
TGTGCCAGCAGTTCGTTCGACAGGGGATTAACGAGGTACGAGCAGTACTTC
CASSSFDRGLTRYEQYF
>TRBV12-5|NA|NA|TRBJ2-5
TGTGCTAGTGGTTTGCCCTCCAGGGGTGGAGAGACCCAGTACTTC
CASGLPSRGGETQYF
>TRBV11-2|TRBD1|NA|TRBJ2-2
TGTGCCAGCAGCCGTTGGCCGGGACAGGGTACCGCCGGGGAGCTGTTTTTT
CASSRWPGQGTAGELFF